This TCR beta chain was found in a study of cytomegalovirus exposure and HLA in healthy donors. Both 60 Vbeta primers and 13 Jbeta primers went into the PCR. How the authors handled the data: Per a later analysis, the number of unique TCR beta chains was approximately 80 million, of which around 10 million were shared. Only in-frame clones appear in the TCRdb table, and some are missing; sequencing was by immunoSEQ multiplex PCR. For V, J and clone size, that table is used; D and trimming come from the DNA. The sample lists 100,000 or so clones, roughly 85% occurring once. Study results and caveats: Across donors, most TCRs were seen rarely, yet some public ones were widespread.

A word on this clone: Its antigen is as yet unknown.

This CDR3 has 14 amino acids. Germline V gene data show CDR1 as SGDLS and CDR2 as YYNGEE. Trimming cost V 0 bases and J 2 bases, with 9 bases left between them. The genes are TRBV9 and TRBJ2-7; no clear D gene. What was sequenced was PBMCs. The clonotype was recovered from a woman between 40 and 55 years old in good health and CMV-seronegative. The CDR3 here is CASSVVAAPYEQYF. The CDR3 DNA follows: TGTGCCAGCAGCGTAGTAGCTGCCCCCTACGAGCAGTACTTC.